The rows below give T cell receptor beta chains drawn from one sample of a study of cytomegalovirus exposure and HLA in healthy donors. This table comes from immunoSEQ multiplex PCR, and its TCRdb copy is limited to in-frame clones, with some not included. The sample lists 200,000 to 300,000 clones, about nine tenths occurring once. Sequencing input: PBMCs. The receptors here all came from a woman aged 30 to 39 in good health and CMV-seronegative. The CDR3 runs from the conserved cysteine through the conserved F or W. The D gene is left open where the match is weak. A row's size may be missing; if present it is once, few, many or a size class.

V gene	clone size	D gene	J gene	CDR3 protein	CDR3 DNA
TRBV4-1	-	-	TRBJ2-7	CASSQEGMGEQYF	TGCGCCAGCAGCCAAGAAGGGATGGGGGAGCAGTACTTC
TRBV19	-	-	TRBJ1-1	CASSGRALAGGTEAFF	TGTGCCAGTAGTGGCAGGGCCCTCGCGGGGGGGACTGAAGCTTTCTTT
TRBV6-5	-	-	TRBJ2-1	CASSRRQLANEQFF	TGTGCCAGCAGTAGACGCCAACTAGCAAATGAGCAGTTCTTC
TRBV7-2	-	-	TRBJ2-7	CASSLDQVYEQYF	TGTGCCAGCAGCTTAGACCAGGTCTACGAGCAGTACTTC
TRBV15	-	-	TRBJ1-5	CATSSRQTNQPQHF	TGTGCCACCAGCTCCCGGCAGACCAATCAGCCCCAGCATTTT
TRBV5-5	-	-	TRBJ2-7	CASSTTSGLNEQYF	TGTGCCAGCAGCACGACTAGTGGGTTGAACGAGCAGTACTTC
TRBV4-1	-	TRBD1	TRBJ1-3	CASSQGGRSLQGTLGNTIYF	TGCGCCAGCAGCCAAGGGGGAAGGAGTCTACAGGGGACTTTGGGGAACACCATATATTTT
TRBV27	-	TRBD2	TRBJ2-7	CASSSGTISHEQYF	TGTGCCAGCAGCTCAGGGACTATCAGTCACGAGCAGTACTTC
TRBV4-2	once	TRBD1	TRBJ2-7	CASSGTGGEEDEQYF	TGTGCCAGCAGCGGTACAGGGGGCGAGGAGGACGAGCAGTACTTC
TRBV28	-	-	TRBJ2-1	CASRIRNEQFF	TGTGCCAGTAGGATTCGGAATGAGCAGTTCTTC
TRBV1	-	-	TRBJ2-1	CTTLQVSGAPRGNEQFF	TGCACCACCCTCCAGGTTAGCGGGGCCCCTAGGGGCAATGAGCAGTTCTTC
TRBV29-1	once	TRBD2	TRBJ2-5	CSAQGGGSSQETQYF	TGCAGCGCCCAGGGCGGCGGGAGCTCCCAAGAGACCCAGTACTTC
TRBV6-5	-	-	TRBJ2-7	CASSSGNEQYF	TGTGCCAGCAGTTCGGGGAACGAGCAGTACTTC
TRBV11-2	-	-	TRBJ2-1	CASSLDQGTSEFF	TGTGCCAGCAGCTTAGATCAGGGGACGTCAGAGTTCTTC
TRBV6-5	few	TRBD1	TRBJ2-3	CASSLPAGQGTDTQYF	TGTGCCAGCAGTTTGCCAGCAGGACAGGGGACAGATACGCAGTATTTT
TRBV5-1	-	-	TRBJ2-7	CASSLRQDYYEQYF	TGCGCCAGCAGCTTACGACAGGATTACTACGAGCAGTACTTC
TRBV7-2	-	TRBD2	TRBJ2-3	CASSRSGIPTDTQYF	TGTGCCAGCAGCCGAAGCGGGATCCCCACAGATACGCAGTATTTT
TRBV4-2	-	-	TRBJ2-7	CASSRGESSAYEQYF	TGTGCCAGCAGCCGAGGGGAAAGTAGCGCCTACGAGCAGTACTTC
TRBV28	once	TRBD2	TRBJ2-7	CASSQATSGRFEQYF	TGTGCCAGCAGTCAAGCGACTAGCGGGAGGTTCGAGCAGTACTTC
TRBV11-2	-	TRBD2	TRBJ2-3	CASSLTPRTSGSDTQYF	TGTGCCAGCAGCTTAACCCCAAGGACTAGCGGGAGTGATACGCAGTATTTT
TRBV19	-	TRBD2	TRBJ2-7	CASSDSGRAGKIEQYF	TGTGCCAGTAGCGATAGCGGGAGGGCTGGAAAAATCGAGCAGTACTTC
TRBV29-1	-	-	TRBJ2-7	CSVPGQSSEQYF	TGCAGCGTTCCGGGACAATCCTCCGAGCAGTACTTC
TRBV30	-	-	TRBJ2-7	CAWSVRGPASYEQYF	TGTGCCTGGAGTGTACGTGGCCCCGCCTCCTACGAGCAGTACTTC